This T cell receptor beta chain came from a study of blood T cell repertoires in COVID-19. In the study's own analysis: By means of reference gene primer amplification, nucleated cell counts were estimated. Only in-frame clones appear in the TCRdb table, and some are missing; sequencing was by immunoSEQ multiplex PCR. V, J and clone size are taken as reported in that table, and D and trimming were inferred from the DNA itself. Of 150,000 or so clones listed, around 82% are singletons. CDR3 length equals 11 residues. The V and J ends lost 4 bases and 8 bases respectively, with 9 bases between them. In germline, CDR1 is SGHTS, CDR2 YDEGEE.

This chain connects TRBV5-8 to TRBJ1-2; D is possibly TRBD1 (6 bases). The sequencing sample was made of peripheral blood. This clonotype was obtained from a human donor with acute or convalescent COVID-19. The donor label of this sample is uncertain. CDR3 protein: CASSTGIGYTF. The CDR3 DNA reads TGTGCCAGCAGCACAGGGATCGGCTACACCTTC.